Each of the 8 T cell receptor beta chains below was sequenced from the same sample in a study of beta chain features in type 1 diabetes. Study-level findings and limits: Type 1 diabetes patients had TCRB CDR3s that were shorter (moderately but significantly so) in all four CD4+ subsets.

As every portion of the isolated RNA was reverse transcribed, the sequencing read expressed TCRB transcripts. Some clones are missing from TCRdb's copy, which holds only in-frame ones; the method was immunoSEQ multiplex PCR. The sample carries hundreds of thousands of clones, about 14% recorded once. For these TCRs, the target antigens are not known. Sequencing was done on a sample of naive CD4+ T cells from blood. These receptors came from a man aged 18 to 30 with type 1 diabetes.

This chain uses TRBV7-2 with TRBJ2-1, with D hard to call. Germline CDR1 reads SGHTA; CDR2 reads FQGNSA. The CDR3 extends over 16 amino acids. V lost 0 bases and J lost 0, with 9 bases in between. CDR3: CASSLALASSYNEQFF. The DNA for the CDR3 is TGTGCCAGCAGCTTAGCACTCGCGAGCTCCTACAATGAGCAGTTCTTC.

V and J are TRBV5-6 and TRBJ1-5; no firm D call. The CDR3 totals 14 residues. The V end was cut by 2 bases, the J end by 5 bases, with 11 bases between. The germline CDR1 and CDR2 sequences are SGHDT and YYEEEE. The CDR3 DNA sequence: TGTGCCAGCAGCTTATACACAGCCGATCAGCCCCAGCATTTT. Its protein product is CASSLYTADQPQHF.

The chain carries TRBV6-5 and TRBJ1-2, with D possibly being TRBD1 (6 bases). Trimming removed 6 bases from V and 4 bases from J, with 15 bases in between. This CDR3 has 14 residues. Germline CDR1 is MNHEY and CDR2 is SVGAGI. The CDR3 sequence is CASRKYREGYGYTF. Here the CDR3 DNA reads TGTGCCAGCAGGAAATACAGGGAGGGCTATGGCTACACCTTC.

The rearrangement links TRBV14 to TRBJ2-1; 8 bases align to TRBD2. Germline-derived CDR1 and CDR2 are SGHDN and FVKESK. This CDR3 is 14 amino acids long. The V and J ends lost 4 bases and 9 bases, in that order; junction bases with no gene match: 8. This CDR3 is CASSPKAGAAEQFF. In nucleotides, the CDR3 is TGTGCCAGCAGCCCGAAAGCGGGAGCTGCTGAGCAGTTCTTC.

This clone was seen only a few times. The V gene is TRBV10-3, the J gene TRBJ2-5; possible D gene TRBD1, 6 bases. Germline CDR1 reads ENHRY; CDR2 reads SYGVKD. The CDR3 sequence is 13 residues long. V was pared by 10 bases and J by 2 bases, with 14 bases between. The CDR3 coding sequence is TGTGCCAGCAAACCCGGACAGCAAGAGACCCAGTACTTC. Amino acids: CASKPGQQETQYF.

A word on this clone: Additional DNA sequences in this sample encode the identical CDR3. V gene TRBV30 combines with J gene TRBJ1-5; no reliable D call. The germline V gene encodes CDR1 GTSNPN and CDR2 SVGIG (reference sequence). The V and J ends lost 3 bases and 2 bases respectively, with 8 bases between them. The CDR3 sequence is 13 residues long. In nucleotides, the CDR3 is TGTGCCTGGAGCCGTCTAGGCAATCAGCCCCAGCATTTT. Translation gives CAWSRLGNQPQHF.

This clone was found a few times. For the CDR3, the DNA is TGTGCCAGCAGCGAGGGGGTAGCGGGAGGCTACGAGCAGTACTTC. Encoded protein: CASSEGVAGGYEQYF. This rearrangement joins TRBV9 to TRBJ2-7, with TRBD2 matching over 10 bases. V gave up 3 bases and J gave up 3 bases; unmatched junction bases: 6. This CDR3 contains 15 residues. The germline V gene encodes CDR1 SGDLS and CDR2 YYNGEE.

Note on this clone: Additional DNA sequences in this sample encode the identical CDR3. Written as DNA, the CDR3 is TGCGCCAGCAGCCTGGGGTTCAATCAGCCCCAGCATTTT. Protein: CASSLGFNQPQHF. The chain recombines TRBV5-1 with TRBJ1-5, with unresolved D. The V end was cut by 4 bases, the J end by 3 bases, with 8 bases between. This CDR3 has 13 residues. Germline V gene lookup returns CDR1 SGHRS and CDR2 YFSETQ. The variable domain in full, completed from reference TRBV5-1 and TRBJ1-5, reads KAGVTQTPRYLIKTRGQQVTLSCSPISGHRSVSWYQQTPGQGLQFLFEYFSETQRNKGNFPGRFSGRQFSNSRSEMNVSTLELGDSALYLCASSLGFNQPQHFGDGTRLSIL.